This TCR beta chain was recovered during a study of vaccination effects on CD4 cells after COVID-19. This clone was observed once. What it recognizes is unknown. Using immunoSEQ multiplex PCR, the repertoire was profiled, and TCRdb retains in-frame clones only, with some absent. The sample holds tens of thousands of clones; around 69% are singletons and the top ten take roughly 2%. After around 10 days in culture, the CD4+ T cells were isolated. Participants received two doses of either the BNT162b2 or mRNA-1273 vaccine. The material sequenced was CD4+ T cells from PBMCs cultured without peptide, taken after COVID-19 vaccination. The source is a human donor who received a COVID-19 vaccine.

This chain's CDR3 is CASSDRNYGYTF. The DNA for the CDR3 is TGTGCCAGCAGTGACAGAAACTATGGCTACACCTTC. The chain carries TRBV2 and TRBJ1-2; D unclear. V shed 3 bases and J shed 2 bases, with 4 bases lying between them. This CDR3 contains 12 residues. CDR1 and CDR2 from the germline V gene are SNHLY and FYNNEI.